This T cell receptor (beta chain) was identified during a study of T cell changes during pregnancy in multiple sclerosis. Sequencing was performed with immunoSEQ multiplex PCR; in TCRdb, only in-frame clones are kept and a portion is missing. The table includes 50,000 to 70,000 clones, roughly 89% detected once. The CDR3 totals 15 residues. Trimming removed 2 bases from V and 5 bases from J, with 12 bases in between. Germline V gene data show CDR1 as SNHLY and CDR2 as FYNNEI. This clonotype originated in a female donor in good health, enrolled as a control in a pregnancy study. The starting material was peripheral blood, obtained after pregnancy. The chain carries TRBV2 and TRBJ2-2; tentative D call: TRBD1 (6 bases). As DNA, the CDR3 is TGTGCCAGCAGTGAAATAGGACAGAGGACCGGGGAGCTGTTTTTT. This sequence encodes CASSEIGQRTGELFF.